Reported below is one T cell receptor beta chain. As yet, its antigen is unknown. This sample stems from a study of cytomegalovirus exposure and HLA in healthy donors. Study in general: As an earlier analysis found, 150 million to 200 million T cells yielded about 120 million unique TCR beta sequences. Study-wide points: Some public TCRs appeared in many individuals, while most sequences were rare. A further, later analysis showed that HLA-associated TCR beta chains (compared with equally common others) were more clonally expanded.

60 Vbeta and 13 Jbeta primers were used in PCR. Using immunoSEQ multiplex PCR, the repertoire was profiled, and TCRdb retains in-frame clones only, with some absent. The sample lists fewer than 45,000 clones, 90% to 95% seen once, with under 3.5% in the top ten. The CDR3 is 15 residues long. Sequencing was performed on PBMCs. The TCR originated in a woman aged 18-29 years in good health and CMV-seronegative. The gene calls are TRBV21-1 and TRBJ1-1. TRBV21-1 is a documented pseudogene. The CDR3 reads CASSTTSVGNTEAFF. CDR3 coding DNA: TGTGCCAGCAGCACCACCAGCGTGGGGAACACTGAAGCTTTCTTT.